Listed below are T cell receptor beta chains from one sample, sequenced in a study of blood T cell repertoires in COVID-19. Generated by immunoSEQ multiplex PCR, the TCRdb table keeps only in-frame clones and is missing some. The data hold approximately 200,000 clones, with about 82% observed a single time. Sequencing input: peripheral blood. The receptors derive from a woman aged 30 to 39 with acute or convalescent COVID-19. Both conserved end residues are part of each CDR3. The D gene is left open where the match is weak. A row's size may be missing; if present it is once, few, many or a size class.

j_call d_call v_call clone_size cdr3_aa cdr3_nt
TRBJ1-2 TRBD1 TRBV19 . CASSINQGQSYGYTF TGTGCCAGTAGTATAAATCAGGGACAGAGCTATGGCTACACCTTC
TRBJ2-7 . TRBV18 . CASSPKPKPYEQYF TGTGCCAGCTCACCAAAACCTAAGCCCTACGAGCAGTACTTC
TRBJ2-7 TRBD2 TRBV6-5 . CASSYSPGPGRHEQYF TGTGCCAGCAGTTACTCCCCGGGACCCGGGAGGCACGAGCAGTACTTC
TRBJ2-7 . TRBV7-7 . CASRALASGGEQYF TGTGCCAGCAGGGCCCTGGCGTCCGGAGGCGAGCAGTACTTC
TRBJ2-1 . TRBV7-3 . CASSLGGEQFF TGTGCCAGCAGCTTAGGAGGTGAGCAGTTCTTC
TRBJ1-5 . TRBV20-1 . CSARGDQPQHF TGCAGTGCTAGGGGAGATCAGCCCCAGCATTTT
TRBJ1-6 . TRBV3-1/TRBV3-2 . CASSWEGWNSPLHF TGTGCCAGCAGCTGGGAGGGGTGGAATTCACCCCTCCACTTT
TRBJ2-1 TRBD2 TRBV5-1 . CASSSGTSALDEQFF TGCGCCAGCAGCTCCGGGACTAGCGCCTTGGATGAGCAGTTCTTC
TRBJ1-2 . TRBV25-1 . CASGIRDGYTF TGTGCCAGCGGTATCAGGGATGGCTACACCTTC
TRBJ1-2 . TRBV30 . CAWSLQGRANYGYTF TGTGCCTGGAGCCTACAGGGCAGGGCTAACTATGGCTACACCTTC
TRBJ1-4 TRBD1 TRBV14 few CASSLLTTGANEKLFF TGTGCCAGCAGCCTTCTGACGACAGGGGCTAATGAAAAACTGTTTTTT
TRBJ1-2 . TRBV4-3 few CASSQASGDHYGYTF TGCGCCAGCAGCCAAGCGTCAGGGGATCACTATGGCTACACCTTC
TRBJ2-3 TRBD2 TRBV6-4 many CASSVHAGGQSDTQYF TGTGCCAGCAGCGTCCACGCGGGGGGGCAATCAGATACGCAGTATTTT
TRBJ1-2 . TRBV24-1 . CATSDLSYGYTF TGTGCCACCAGTGACCTTTCCTATGGCTACACCTTC
TRBJ2-7 TRBD1 TRBV19 . CASSAAGTGSYEQYF TGTGCCAGTAGTGCGGCCGGGACAGGGAGCTACGAGCAGTACTTC
TRBJ2-2 . TRBV5-1 . CASSLEATGELFF TGCGCCAGCAGCTTGGAAGCTACCGGGGAGCTGTTTTTT
TRBJ2-1 TRBD1 TRBV11-3 . CASSSRDRDNEQFF TGTGCCAGCAGCTCGAGGGACAGAGACAATGAGCAGTTCTTC
TRBJ2-1 . TRBV28 . CASRELVGNNEQFF TGTGCCAGCAGGGAACTAGTCGGGAACAATGAGCAGTTCTTC
TRBJ2-7 . TRBV19 . CASSRQGLDEQYF TGTGCCAGTAGTAGGCAGGGCTTGGACGAGCAGTACTTC
TRBJ2-7 TRBD2 TRBV15 . CATSRRPLAGVAYEQYF TGTGCCACCAGCAGACGGCCTCTAGCGGGAGTAGCCTACGAGCAGTACTTC
TRBJ2-7 . TRBV11-2 . CASSLVRGGEQYF TGTGCCAGCAGCTTAGTTAGGGGGGGCGAGCAGTACTTC
TRBJ2-2 TRBD2 TRBV7-9 once CASSPRGGGREDTGELFF TGTGCCAGCAGCCCGCGTGGCGGCGGGAGGGAAGACACCGGGGAGCTGTTTTTT
TRBJ1-2 . TRBV7-9 . CASSFGEGYGYTF TGTGCCAGCAGCTTCGGAGAGGGCTATGGCTACACCTTC
TRBJ2-2 TRBD1 TRBV27 . CASSLRQGPGELFF TGTGCCAGCAGTTTAAGACAGGGGCCCGGGGAGCTGTTTTTT
TRBJ1-1 . TRBV7-2 . CASSFSQGVGRATEAFF TGTGCCAGCAGCTTCTCACAGGGTGTGGGCAGGGCAACTGAAGCTTTCTTT
TRBJ1-2 TRBD1 TRBV5-1 . CASSLAWDRTLYGYTF TGCGCCAGCAGCTTGGCCTGGGACAGAACCCTCTATGGCTACACCTTC
TRBJ2-1 . TRBV11-3 . CASSSQGYEQFF TGTGCCAGCAGCTCACAGGGTTATGAGCAGTTCTTC